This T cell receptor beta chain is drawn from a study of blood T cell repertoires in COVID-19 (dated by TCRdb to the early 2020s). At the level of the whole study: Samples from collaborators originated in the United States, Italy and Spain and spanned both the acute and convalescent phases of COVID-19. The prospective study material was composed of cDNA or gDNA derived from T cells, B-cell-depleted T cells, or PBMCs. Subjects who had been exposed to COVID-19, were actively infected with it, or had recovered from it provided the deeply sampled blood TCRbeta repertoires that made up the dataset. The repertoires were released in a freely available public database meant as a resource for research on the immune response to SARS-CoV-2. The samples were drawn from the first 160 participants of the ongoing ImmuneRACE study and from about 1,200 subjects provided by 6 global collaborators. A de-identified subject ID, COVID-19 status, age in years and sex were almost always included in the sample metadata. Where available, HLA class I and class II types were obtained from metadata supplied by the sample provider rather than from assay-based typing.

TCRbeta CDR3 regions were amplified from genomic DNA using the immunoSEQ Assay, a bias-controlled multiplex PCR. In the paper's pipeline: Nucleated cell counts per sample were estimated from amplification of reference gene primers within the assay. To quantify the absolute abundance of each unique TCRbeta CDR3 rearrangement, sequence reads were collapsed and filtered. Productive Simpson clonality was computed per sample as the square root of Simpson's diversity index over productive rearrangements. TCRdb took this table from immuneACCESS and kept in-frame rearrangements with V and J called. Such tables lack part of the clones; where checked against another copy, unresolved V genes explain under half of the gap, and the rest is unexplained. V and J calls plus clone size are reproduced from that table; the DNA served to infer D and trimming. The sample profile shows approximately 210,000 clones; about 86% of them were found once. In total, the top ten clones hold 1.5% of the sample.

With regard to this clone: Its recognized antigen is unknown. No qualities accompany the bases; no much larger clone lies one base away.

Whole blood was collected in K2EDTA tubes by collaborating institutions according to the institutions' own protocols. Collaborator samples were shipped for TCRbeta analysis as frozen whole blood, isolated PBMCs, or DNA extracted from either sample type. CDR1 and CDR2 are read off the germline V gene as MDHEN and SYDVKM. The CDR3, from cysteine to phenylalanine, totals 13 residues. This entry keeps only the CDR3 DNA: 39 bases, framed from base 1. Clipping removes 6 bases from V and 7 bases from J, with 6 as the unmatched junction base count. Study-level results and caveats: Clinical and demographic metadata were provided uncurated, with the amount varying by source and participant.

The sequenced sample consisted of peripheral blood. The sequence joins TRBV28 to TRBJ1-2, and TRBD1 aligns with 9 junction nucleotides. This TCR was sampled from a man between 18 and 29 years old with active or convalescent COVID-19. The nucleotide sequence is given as TGTGCCAGCAGAAGCACAGGGGGCTCTGGCTACACCTTC. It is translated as CASRSTGGSGYTF.